This T cell receptor beta chain was identified during a study of a mutant IDH1 vaccine in newly diagnosed glioma. TCRdb's table, derived via immunoSEQ multiplex PCR, lists solely in-frame clones and lacks some. Of tens of thousands of clones in the sample, more than 75% are singletons; the top ten hold more than 5%. Time point described: week 35, safety follow-up. The vaccine gave 300 ug of a 20-mer mutant IDH1 peptide subcutaneously per dose. Concerning this clone itself: No antigen is known for it.

This receptor was identified in a woman between 35 and 50 years old with glioma. Specimen: PBMCs, collected from a glioma patient whose treatment included an IDH1 peptide vaccine.

The CDR3 loop is CASTLAGYTGELFF. The CDR3 DNA reads as TGTGCCAGTACGCTAGCGGGGTACACCGGGGAGCTGTTTTTT. The chain is built from TRBV19 and TRBJ2-2, with 9 bases matching TRBD2. This CDR3 is 14 amino acids long. Looked up from germline, CDR1 is LNHDA and CDR2 is SQIVND (reference sequence). V gave up 7 bases and J gave up 3 bases; unmatched junction bases: 3.